These 27 T cell receptor beta chains were all obtained from the same sample, sequenced in a study of T cell changes during pregnancy in multiple sclerosis. TCRdb keeps only in-frame clones here, not all; method: immunoSEQ multiplex PCR. Found here are 48,000 or so clones, 88% of them singletons; the top ten hold over 0.95%. This specimen was CD4+ T cells from peripheral blood mononuclear cells, taken in the second trimester of pregnancy. These receptors all stem from a female donor with multiple sclerosis, enrolled in a pregnancy study.

CDR3 residues: CASRSGLAGGLAKNIQYF. CDR3 DNA sequence: TGTGCAAGTCGCTCCGGACTAGCGGGAGGGCTAGCCAAAAACATTCAGTACTTC. The gene calls are TRBV12-2 and TRBJ2-4; the listed D gene, TRBD2, was not tested against the DNA. TRBV12-2 is a documented pseudogene. CDR3 length: 18 amino acids.

The chain carries TRBV7-2 and TRBJ2-3, with TRBD2 matching 12 bases. The V segment lost 2 bases and the J segment 3 bases; nucleotides outside the gene matches: 3. CDR1 and CDR2 from the germline V gene are SGHTA and FQGNSA. The CDR3 contains 16 residues. CDR3 DNA sequence: TGTGCCAGCAGCTTACTAGCGGGAGGGTGGACAGATACGCAGTATTTT. This sequence encodes CASSLLAGGWTDTQYF.

This clone appeared a single time. This sequence joins TRBV4-3 and TRBJ1-2, with 7 bases matching TRBD1. V lost 1 base to trimming and J lost 7 bases; unmatched junction nucleotides: 6. Germline V lookup: CDR1 LGHNA, CDR2 YSLEER. The CDR3 has 14 amino acids. For the CDR3, the DNA is TGCGCCAGCAGCCAAGTTGGCCAGGGGGGTGGCTACACCTTC. Protein sequence: CASSQVGQGGGYTF.

The genes are TRBV5-1 and TRBJ2-1; TRBD1 might be the D (5 bases). Trimming removed 3 bases from V and 0 bases from J, with 10 bases in between. The CDR3 consists of 15 residues. Per the germline V gene, CDR1 is SGHRS and CDR2 is YFSETQ. The CDR3 region has the DNA TGCGCCAGCAGCTGGCAGGGTAGCTCCTACAATGAGCAGTTCTTC. Translating gives CASSWQGSSYNEQFF.

This clone was found a few times. The chain employs TRBV2 and TRBJ2-3; 10 nucleotides line up with TRBD2. After removal of 8 bases from V and 2 bases from J, the junction contained 13 bases not matched to a gene. Germline V gene data show CDR1 as SNHLY and CDR2 as FYNNEI. The CDR3 extends over 17 amino acids. The CDR3 loop reads CASASFGLAEDTDTQYF. As DNA, the CDR3 is TGTGCCAGCGCCTCCTTCGGACTAGCGGAAGACACAGATACGCAGTATTTT.

V usage is TRBV18 and J usage is TRBJ2-4; 10 nucleotides agree with TRBD2. Germline CDR1 is KGHSH and CDR2 is LQKENI. The CDR3 is made up of 15 amino acids. With V trimmed by 3 bases and J by 4 bases, 3 bases remained unmatched. In nucleotides, the CDR3 is TGTGCCAGCTCACCTGGACTAGCGGTAAAAAACATTCAGTACTTC. It translates to CASSPGLAVKNIQYF. The whole variable domain, remainder taken from reference TRBV18 and TRBJ2-4, is NAGVMQNPRHLVRRRGQEARLRCSPMKGHSHVYWYRQLPEEGLKFMVYLQKENIIDESGMPKERFSAEFPKEGPSILRIQQVVRGDSAAYFCASSPGLAVKNIQYFGAGTRLSVL.

The chain couples TRBV18 to TRBJ2-2; no firm D call. V was trimmed by 4 bases and J by 0 bases, leaving 12 bases between them. Germline V CDR1 and CDR2: KGHSH, LQKENI. The CDR3 length is 16 residues. This CDR3 reads CASSLDLGSNTGELFF. In nucleotides, the CDR3 is TGTGCCAGCTCACTCGATCTAGGTTCGAACACCGGGGAGCTGTTTTTT. Together with reference TRBV18 and TRBJ2-2, the CDR3 gives the full variable domain: NAGVMQNPRHLVRRRGQEARLRCSPMKGHSHVYWYRQLPEEGLKFMVYLQKENIIDESGMPKERFSAEFPKEGPSILRIQQVVRGDSAAYFCASSLDLGSNTGELFFGEGSRLTVL.

This chain links TRBV4-2 with TRBJ1-2; no reliable D call. The CDR3 totals 14 residues. Germline lookup yields CDR1 LGHNA and CDR2 YNFKEQ. The V end lost 0 bases, the J end lost 8 bases, and 13 bases lay between the germline ends. The CDR3 here is CASSQEGRDRGYTF. CDR3 in DNA: TGTGCCAGCAGCCAAGAGGGCCGGGATCGGGGCTACACCTTC.

V usage is TRBV28 and J usage is TRBJ2-7; a weak D match, TRBD2 (7 bases). Germline CDR1 MDHEN, CDR2 SYDVKM. The V gene lost 5 bases and the J gene lost 2 bases, with 16 bases spanning the gap. This CDR3 is 15 amino acids long. The CDR3 loop reads CASSPLLGGAYEQYF. The CDR3, as DNA: TGTGCCAGCAGTCCCCTGTTAGGGGGGGCCTACGAGCAGTACTTC.

V and J are TRBV27 and TRBJ1-5; 7 bases line up with TRBD1. This CDR3 comprises 14 residues. Germline V CDR1 and CDR2: MNHEY, SMNVEV (reference sequence). Trimming took 2 bases from V and 5 from J; bases not matched to a gene: 3. CDR3 nucleotide sequence: TGTGCCAGCAGTTTAGGCAGGGGGGATCAGCCCCAGCATTTT. Amino acids: CASSLGRGDQPQHF.

The chain recombines TRBV7-8 with TRBJ1-3; TRBD1 matches 7 bases. V trimming: 1 base; J trimming: 2 bases; junction bases outside the gene matches: 5. The CDR3 has 16 amino acids. Germline V gene data show CDR1 as SGHVS and CDR2 as FQNEAQ. The CDR3 is CASSLVTGTAGNTIYF. The CDR3 coding sequence is TGTGCCAGCAGCTTAGTAACCGGGACAGCTGGAAACACCATATATTTT. The full variable domain, with the rest looked up from reference TRBV7-8 and TRBJ1-3, is GAGVSQSPRYKVAKRGQDVALRCDPISGHVSLFWYQQALGQGPEFLTYFQNEAQLDKSGLPSDRFFAERPEGSVSTLKIQRTQQEDSAVYLCASSLVTGTAGNTIYFGEGSWLTVV.

The gene calls are TRBV6-1 and TRBJ2-7, with D hard to call. This CDR3 comprises 12 residues. Germline lookup yields CDR1 MNHNS and CDR2 SASEGT. The V and J ends lost 6 bases and 7 bases respectively, with 13 bases between them. CDR3 DNA: TGTGCCAGCAGGACGGCCTCGAGGGAGCAGTACTTC. It codes for CASRTASREQYF.

The chain joins TRBV5-1 to TRBJ2-7; D is unclear. V shed 0 bases and J shed 5 bases, with 12 bases lying between them. This CDR3 contains 14 residues. CDR1 SGHRS and CDR2 YFSETQ come from the germline V gene. Here the CDR3 DNA reads TGCGCCAGCAGCTTGGCCCCGACTGGCAACGAGCAGTACTTC. Translation: CASSLAPTGNEQYF.

V usage is TRBV19 and J usage is TRBJ1-1, with TRBD1 matching over 7 bases. Losses at the gene ends were 6 bases for V and 11 bases for J; bases not matched to a gene: 12. The CDR3 length is 13 residues. Germline CDR1 reads LNHDA; CDR2 reads SQIVND (reference sequence). CDR3 sequence: CASRTRDSAIAFF. The CDR3 DNA is TGTGCCAGTAGGACCAGGGACAGTGCTATTGCTTTCTTT.

The chain recombines TRBV6-5 with TRBJ2-5, with D unclear. Germline V gives CDR1 MNHEY, CDR2 SVGAGI. With 7 bases removed from V and 7 bases from J, the gap between germline ends came to 22 bases. CDR3 size: 15 residues. CDR3 coding DNA: TGTGCCAGCATGCGTAGTTCTACTCGTCTCGGGACCCAGTACTTC. It encodes CASMRSSTRLGTQYF.

The chain uses TRBV9 and TRBJ2-7, with 7 bases matching TRBD2. The CDR3 has 16 amino acids. V gave up 4 bases and J gave up 1 base; unmatched junction bases: 11. Germline V CDR1 and CDR2: SGDLS, YYNGEE. The CDR3 region is CASSKLGTSDSYEQYF. CDR3 sequence (DNA): TGTGCCAGCAGCAAACTCGGAACTAGCGATTCCTACGAGCAGTACTTC.

The genes are TRBV6-5 and TRBJ2-1, with TRBD2 identical over 11 bases. The germline gives CDR1 MNHEY, CDR2 SVGAGI. Trimming at V came to 5 bases and at J to 10 bases, leaving 10 bases not matched to a gene. CDR3 size: 15 residues. The CDR3 region is CASSAFSGRAGEQFF. The CDR3 DNA reads as TGTGCCAGCAGTGCCTTTAGCGGGAGGGCAGGGGAGCAGTTCTTC.

This clone showed up just once. This chain links TRBV5-5 with TRBJ2-1; TRBD2 might be the D (5 bases). This CDR3 has 18 residues. The V end was cut by 0 bases, the J end by 2 bases, with 18 bases between. Germline-derived CDR1 and CDR2 are SGHKS and YYEKEE (reference sequence). DNA for the CDR3: TGTGCCAGCAGCTTGGGACTCTTAAGCGGCCCCGCCTACAATGAGCAGTTCTTC. The encoded protein is CASSLGLLSGPAYNEQFF.

The chain recombines TRBV7-9 with TRBJ2-1; a weak D match, TRBD2 (5 bases). Germline V gene lookup returns CDR1 SEHNR and CDR2 FQNEAQ (reference sequence). The V end was cut by 2 bases, the J end by 5 bases, with 13 bases between. This CDR3 region has 15 residues. The CDR3 protein is CASSLRLAEDNEQFF. DNA for the CDR3: TGTGCCAGCAGCTTAAGGCTAGCAGAAGACAATGAGCAGTTCTTC. Filled out from reference TRBV7-9 and TRBJ2-1, the complete variable domain reads DTGVSQNPRHKITKRGQNVTFRCDPISEHNRLYWYRQTLGQGPEFLTYFQNEAQLEKSRLLSDRFSAERPKGSFSTLEIQRTEQGDSAMYLCASSLRLAEDNEQFFGPGTRLTVL.

The chain joins TRBV28 to TRBJ2-1, with D perhaps matching TRBD1 (5 bases). The V and J ends lost 1 base and 6 bases respectively, with 22 bases between them. There are 18 residues in the CDR3. Germline-derived CDR1 and CDR2 are MDHEN and SYDVKM. The CDR3 loop reads CASSLLWVGLTVSNEQFF. The CDR3 DNA reads as TGTGCCAGCAGTTTATTGTGGGTGGGGCTGACGGTGAGCAATGAGCAGTTCTTC.

The gene calls are TRBV5-1 and TRBJ1-2, with D maybe TRBD1 (5 bases). The CDR3 contains 15 residues. V gave up 4 bases and J gave up 2 bases, with 15 bases separating them. Per the germline V gene, CDR1 is SGHRS and CDR2 is YFSETQ. CDR3 in DNA: TGCGCCAGCAGCCCGCCTTGGACATCAAACTATGGCTACACCTTC. This translates into CASSPPWTSNYGYTF.

In nucleotides, the CDR3 is TGTGCCAGCAGGCGGGGCCGCGGGAGGGTTACTAGCACAGATACGCAGTATTTT. Translating it yields CASRRGRGRVTSTDTQYF. V gene TRBV7-2 combines with J gene TRBJ2-3, with 9 bases identical to TRBD2. The germline CDR1 and CDR2 sequences are SGHTA and FQGNSA. The ends lost 6 bases at V and 0 bases at J; junction bases unmatched: 13. CDR3 length equals 18 residues.

The count of this clone is one. The chain joins TRBV4-1 to TRBJ2-1; 9 bases align to TRBD2. Germline values: CDR1 MGHRA, CDR2 YSYEKL. V lost 0 bases to trimming and J lost 9 bases; unmatched junction nucleotides: 12. There are 17 residues in the CDR3. As DNA, the CDR3 is TGCGCCAGCAGCCAAGATTTTTCTAGCGGGATAGTCGGTGAGCAGTTCTTC. It translates to CASSQDFSSGIVGEQFF.

In this sample, this clone turned up once. The chain is built from TRBV9 and TRBJ2-7; 9 bases align to TRBD1. The CDR3 contains 15 residues. The germline gives CDR1 SGDLS, CDR2 YYNGEE. V was pared by 2 bases and J by 6 bases, with 9 bases of the junction left unmatched. The CDR3 DNA follows: TGTGCCAGCAGCGTGGAGGGGACAGGGAGCGGCGAGCAGTACTTC. Translating gives CASSVEGTGSGEQYF.

The rearrangement links TRBV18 to TRBJ1-4, with 8 positions matching TRBD1. Germline lookup yields CDR1 KGHSH and CDR2 LQKENI. This CDR3 is 18 amino acids long. With 3 bases clipped from V and 7 bases from J, the junction kept 16 bases outside the gene matches. CDR3 loop: CASSPNRLTGARGEKLFF. CDR3 bases: TGTGCCAGCTCACCGAACCGATTGACAGGGGCCCGCGGTGAAAAACTGTTTTTT. Combining the CDR3 with reference TRBV18 and TRBJ1-4 gives the whole variable domain NAGVMQNPRHLVRRRGQEARLRCSPMKGHSHVYWYRQLPEEGLKFMVYLQKENIIDESGMPKERFSAEFPKEGPSILRIQQVVRGDSAAYFCASSPNRLTGARGEKLFFGSGTQLSVL.

This clone was observed a handful of times. The chain links TRBV5-1 to TRBJ1-5; D remains unclear. V lost 0 bases to trimming and J lost 2 bases, with 9 bases between them. The CDR3 consists of 15 residues. CDR1 is SGHRS, CDR2 YFSETQ, per germline. The CDR3 reads CASSLEGGGNQPQHF. DNA for the CDR3: TGCGCCAGCAGCTTGGAGGGCGGGGGCAATCAGCCCCAGCATTTT.

The chain carries TRBV2 and TRBJ2-7; 8 nucleotides line up with TRBD1. The V gene end was trimmed by 4 bases and the J gene end by 3 bases; junction bases not matched to a gene: 2. The V gene's germline CDR1 is SNHLY and CDR2 FYNNEI. The CDR3 totals 13 residues. Here the CDR3 reads CASSGQGNYEQYF. The CDR3 DNA reads TGTGCCAGCAGTGGACAGGGGAACTACGAGCAGTACTTC.